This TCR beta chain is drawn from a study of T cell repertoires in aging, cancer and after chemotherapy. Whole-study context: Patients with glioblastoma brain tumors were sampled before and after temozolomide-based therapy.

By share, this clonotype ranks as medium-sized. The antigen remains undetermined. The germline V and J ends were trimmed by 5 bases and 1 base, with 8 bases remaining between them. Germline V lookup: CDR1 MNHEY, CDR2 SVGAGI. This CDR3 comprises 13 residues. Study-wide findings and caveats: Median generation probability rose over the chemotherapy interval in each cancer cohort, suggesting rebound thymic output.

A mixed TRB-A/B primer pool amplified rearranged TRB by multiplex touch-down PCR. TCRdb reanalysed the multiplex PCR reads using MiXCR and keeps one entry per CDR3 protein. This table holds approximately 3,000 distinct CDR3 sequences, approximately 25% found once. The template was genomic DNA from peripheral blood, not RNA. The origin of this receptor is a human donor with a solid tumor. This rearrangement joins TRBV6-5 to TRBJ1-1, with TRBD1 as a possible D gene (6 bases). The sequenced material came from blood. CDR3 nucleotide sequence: TGTGCCAGCAGTGCGACAGGGAACACTGAAGCTTTCTTT. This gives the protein CASSATGNTEAFF.